A selection of T cell receptor beta chains follows, all from one sample in a study of OX40 agonist ivuxolimab in advanced cancers. Repertoires were generated with immunoSEQ multiplex PCR, while TCRdb's copy carries only in-frame clones and drops some. The data show fewer than 20,000 clones, with roughly 74% seen just once and 14% to 15% held by the top ten. The sample was CD4+ or CD8+ T cells sorted from blood, taken in a trial of the OX40 agonist ivuxolimab. These receptors all come from an adult with an advanced solid tumor such as melanoma, head and neck, liver or kidney cancer. Both conserved end residues are part of each CDR3. A D gene is named only where the DNA matches it firmly. Some rows have no size entry. The others give once, few or many, or a class for an expanded clone.

TRBJ2-5	.	TRBV9	few	CASSVGGPQETQYF	TGTGCCAGCAGCGTGGGCGGGCCTCAAGAGACCCAGTACTTC
TRBJ1-6	.	TRBV5-1	.	CASSLRMGNSPLHF	TGCGCCAGCAGCTTGAGGATGGGCAACTCACCCCTCCACTTT
TRBJ2-4	.	TRBV28	.	CASKAFAKNIQYF	TGTGCCAGTAAAGCATTTGCCAAAAACATTCAGTACTTC
TRBJ2-5	.	TRBV13	.	CASSLEVVRRETQYF	TGTGCCAGCAGCTTAGAAGTAGTAAGAAGGGAGACCCAGTACTTC
TRBJ1-1	.	TRBV10-3	.	CAIRTQGDNTEAFF	TGTGCCATCAGGACACAGGGAGATAACACTGAAGCTTTCTTT
TRBJ2-7	.	TRBV7-3	.	CASSFDRSGTYEQYF	TGTGCCAGCAGCTTCGACAGGTCGGGTACCTACGAGCAGTACTTC
TRBJ1-2	.	TRBV19	.	CASNSLYGYTF	TGTGCCAGTAATTCCCTCTATGGCTACACCTTC
TRBJ1-1	TRBD1	TRBV5-1	.	CASSLRRQGASMNTEAFF	TGCGCCAGCAGCTTGCGGCGGCAGGGGGCAAGTATGAACACTGAAGCTTTCTTT
TRBJ2-1	.	TRBV28	.	CASRRDGRRSSYNEQFF	TGTGCCAGCAGACGGGACGGAAGGAGAAGCTCCTACAATGAGCAGTTCTTC
TRBJ2-5	.	TRBV30	.	CAWSVLRQETQYF	TGTGCCTGGAGTGTACTTAGACAAGAGACCCAGTACTTC
TRBJ1-5	.	TRBV6-5	.	CASQEEGLSNQPQHF	TGTGCCAGCCAAGAAGAGGGCCTATCAAATCAGCCCCAGCATTTT
TRBJ1-5	.	TRBV29-1	.	CSVEVEGGSNQPQHF	TGCAGCGTTGAAGTAGAGGGAGGGAGTAATCAGCCCCAGCATTTT
TRBJ1-4	TRBD1	TRBV14	.	CASSHRDRPNEKLFF	TGTGCCAGCAGCCACAGGGACAGGCCTAATGAAAAACTGTTTTTT
TRBJ1-2	.	TRBV6-4	.	CASSTPAGSTRGYTF	TGTGCCAGCAGTACTCCGGCAGGGTCGACGCGGGGCTACACCTTC
TRBJ1-1	.	TRBV30	.	CAWSRGGTEAFF	TGTGCCTGGAGTAGGGGGGGCACTGAAGCTTTCTTT
TRBJ1-2	TRBD1	TRBV5-5	.	CASSPRRQGSVLYTF	TGTGCCAGCAGCCCCCGCCGACAGGGGAGTGTCCTCTACACCTTC
TRBJ2-2	TRBD1	TRBV5-6	.	CASSLGTGVLLTGELFF	TGTGCCAGCAGCTTGGGGACAGGGGTCCTGTTGACCGGGGAGCTGTTTTTT
TRBJ2-5	TRBD2	TRBV7-9	.	CASSLVTSGDQETQYF	TGTGCCAGCAGCTTGGTTACTAGCGGCGACCAAGAGACCCAGTACTTC
TRBJ1-6	.	TRBV5-1	.	CASSFDTGVGSPLHF	TGCGCCAGCAGCTTTGACACGGGGGTCGGTTCACCCCTCCACTTT
TRBJ2-5	.	TRBV19	.	CASSTSQGETQYF	TGTGCCAGTAGTACCTCACAGGGAGAGACCCAGTACTTC
TRBJ2-7	.	TRBV6-1	.	CASSEDRREQYF	TGTGCCAGCAGTGAAGACAGGAGGGAGCAGTACTTC
TRBJ1-4	.	TRBV19	.	CASSGIQTTNEKLFF	TGTGCCAGTAGTGGGATACAGACAACTAATGAAAAACTGTTTTTT
TRBJ2-5	.	TRBV7-8	.	CASSPTGTPGETQYF	TGTGCCAGCAGCCCGACCGGGACTCCCGGGGAGACCCAGTACTTC
TRBJ2-7	TRBD2	TRBV7-2	.	CASSSLAEIGEQYF	TGTGCCAGCAGCTCTCTAGCGGAGATAGGAGAGCAGTACTTC
TRBJ2-4	.	TRBV6-5	.	CASSPYDGGGNIQYF	TGTGCCAGCAGCCCCTACGACGGGGGAGGAAACATTCAGTACTTC
TRBJ2-4	.	TRBV4-3	.	CASSQEMGRGNIQYF	TGCGCCAGCAGCCAAGAGATGGGGCGGGGAAACATTCAGTACTTC
TRBJ2-3	.	TRBV5-4	.	CASSLVGDDTQYF	TGTGCCAGCAGCTTGGTGGGGGATGATACGCAGTATTTT
TRBJ1-5	.	TRBV19	.	CASRTTGSYSNQPQHF	TGTGCCAGTAGGACGACGGGTAGCTATAGCAATCAGCCCCAGCATTTT
TRBJ2-7	.	TRBV5-1	.	CASSTSSGYEQYF	TGCGCCAGCAGCACGAGCTCGGGGTACGAGCAGTACTTC
TRBJ1-6	.	TRBV10-1	.	CASSESGSPLHF	TGCGCCAGCAGTGAGTCAGGGTCACCCCTCCACTTT
TRBJ1-4	.	TRBV27	.	CASRGNEKLFF	TGTGCCAGCAGGGGTAATGAAAAACTGTTTTTT
TRBJ1-3	.	TRBV30	.	CAWGPEMGLVGNTIYF	TGTGCCTGGGGCCCAGAGATGGGGTTAGTGGGAAACACCATATATTTT
TRBJ2-1	TRBD2	TRBV10-1	.	CASSVLAGQNEQFF	TGCGCCAGCAGTGTTCTAGCGGGGCAGAATGAGCAGTTCTTC
TRBJ1-4	.	TRBV27	.	CASSLLGMGGTNEKLFF	TGTGCCAGCAGTTTATTGGGGATGGGGGGTACTAATGAAAAACTGTTTTTT
TRBJ1-1	.	TRBV6-6	.	CASSWGTFGTEAFF	TGTGCCAGCAGTTGGGGGACATTTGGGACTGAAGCTTTCTTT
TRBJ1-5	.	TRBV9	.	CASSVLDDRNQPQHF	TGTGCCAGCAGCGTCCTCGACGACAGAAATCAGCCCCAGCATTTT
TRBJ2-7	.	TRBV18	few	CASSPSGGSYEQYF	TGTGCCAGCTCACCCAGCGGAGGTTCCTACGAGCAGTACTTC
TRBJ2-2	.	TRBV6-5	.	CASLKQNTGELFF	TGTGCCAGCCTAAAACAAAACACCGGGGAGCTGTTTTTT
TRBJ1-1	.	TRBV27	.	CASSLLDRPRTFF	TGTGCCAGCAGTTTACTGGACAGACCTCGAACTTTCTTT
TRBJ2-5	.	TRBV7-6	.	CASSLEYGPGETQYF	TGTGCCAGCAGCTTAGAGTACGGGCCCGGGGAGACCCAGTACTTC
TRBJ1-6	.	TRBV23-1	.	CASPTGSQSYNSPLHF	TGCGCCAGCCCAACAGGAAGCCAGTCCTATAATTCACCCCTCCACTTT
TRBJ1-5	TRBD1	TRBV6-1	few	CASTGGQGLNQPQHF	TGTGCCAGCACTGGAGGACAGGGGTTAAATCAGCCCCAGCATTTT
TRBJ1-5	.	TRBV29-1	.	CSVGGGRDQPQHF	TGCAGCGTTGGAGGGGGAAGGGATCAGCCCCAGCATTTT
TRBJ2-6	.	TRBV5-1	.	CASSLTGFSGANVLTF	TGCGCCAGCAGCTTGACAGGTTTCTCTGGGGCCAACGTCCTGACTTTC
TRBJ1-6	.	TRBV30	few	CAWSGLYSPLHF	TGTGCCTGGAGTGGTCTCTATTCACCCCTCCACTTT
TRBJ2-7	TRBD2	TRBV5-1	once	CASSLGGGSPGEQYF	TGCGCCAGCAGCTTGGGGGGGGGATCGCCGGGGGAGCAGTACTTC
TRBJ2-7	TRBD1	TRBV5-6	.	CASSLDRGHEQYF	TGTGCCAGCAGCTTGGACAGGGGCCACGAGCAGTACTTC
TRBJ1-5	TRBD1	TRBV6-5	.	CASSRQGFQPQHF	TGTGCCAGCAGTAGACAGGGCTTTCAGCCCCAGCATTTT
TRBJ2-2	.	TRBV9	.	CASSWRGGGELFF	TGTGCCAGCAGCTGGAGGGGCGGCGGGGAGCTGTTTTTT
TRBJ1-6	TRBD1	TRBV11-1	.	CASSSRGNNSPLHF	TGTGCCAGCAGCTCCAGGGGGAATAATTCACCCCTCCACTTT
TRBJ2-1	.	TRBV11-2	few	CASSRVRGGYNEQFF	TGTGCCAGCAGCCGGGTCAGGGGCGGATACAATGAGCAGTTCTTC
TRBJ1-5	.	TRBV10-3	.	CAISEGTRPQHF	TGTGCCATCAGTGAGGGGACGCGGCCCCAGCATTTT
TRBJ2-7	.	TRBV30	.	CAWSVWGSERSYEQYF	TGTGCCTGGAGTGTATGGGGCAGCGAGCGCTCCTACGAGCAGTACTTC
TRBJ2-1	.	TRBV15	.	CATRGIGGRNEQFF	TGTGCCACCAGAGGCATTGGGGGCCGGAATGAGCAGTTCTTC